This TCR beta chain was captured by sequencing in a study of cytotoxic CD8 clonotypes in ibrutinib-treated CLL. On the study more broadly: For this cohort, patients were 10 to 11 relapsed/refractory and roughly 14 treatment-naive, while under 18 were IGHV unmutated. When averaged across all of the samples, the counts came to hundreds of thousands of productive templates and 80,000 to 100,000 productive rearrangements.

Worth noting for this clone: Its target is unknown.

V was trimmed by 2 bases and J by 6 bases, leaving 5 bases between them. CDR1 SGHKS and CDR2 YYEKEE come from the germline V gene (reference sequence). This CDR3 spans 11 amino acids. Here immunoSEQ multiplex PCR was the method, and the copy in TCRdb shows in-frame clones only, minus some. Of 160,000 or so clones detected, about 84% appear once; the ten largest clones hold 3.5% to 5.5%. Whole-study findings and limits: Against age-matched healthy donors, baseline clonality ran higher and tracked circulating CD8+ T-cell counts. Clonality went up at the time of ibrutinib response, stayed stable in sustained remission, and later dropped back toward its baseline level at progression.

The V gene is TRBV5-5, the J gene TRBJ1-1; D is ambiguous. The sample here was PBMCs, taken after 24 months of ibrutinib treatment. The receptor was isolated from a human donor with chronic lymphocytic leukemia. The chain's CDR3 is CASSFQAEAFF. CDR3 DNA: TGTGCCAGCAGCTTTCAGGCTGAAGCTTTCTTT.